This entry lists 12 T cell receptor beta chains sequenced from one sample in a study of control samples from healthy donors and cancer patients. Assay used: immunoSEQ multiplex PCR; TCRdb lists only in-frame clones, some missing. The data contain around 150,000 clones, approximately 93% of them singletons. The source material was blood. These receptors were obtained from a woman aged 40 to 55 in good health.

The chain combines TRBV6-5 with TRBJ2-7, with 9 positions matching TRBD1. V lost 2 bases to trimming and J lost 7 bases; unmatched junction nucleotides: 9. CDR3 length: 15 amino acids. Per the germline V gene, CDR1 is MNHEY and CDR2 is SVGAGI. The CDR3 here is CASSYRKTGGVEQYF. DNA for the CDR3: TGTGCCAGCAGTTACCGAAAGACAGGGGGAGTTGAGCAGTACTTC.

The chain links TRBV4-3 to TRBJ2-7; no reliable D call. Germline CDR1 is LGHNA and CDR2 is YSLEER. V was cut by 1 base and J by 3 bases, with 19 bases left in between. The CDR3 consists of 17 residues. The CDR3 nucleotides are TGCGCCAGCAGCCAAGGGGTAGCAGGCTTTAAGCTCTACGAGCAGTACTTC. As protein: CASSQGVAGFKLYEQYF.

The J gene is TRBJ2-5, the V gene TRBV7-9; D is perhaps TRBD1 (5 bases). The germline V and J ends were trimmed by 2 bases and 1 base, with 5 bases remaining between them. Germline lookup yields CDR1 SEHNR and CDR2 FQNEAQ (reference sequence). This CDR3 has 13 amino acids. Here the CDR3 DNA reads TGTGCCAGCAGCTTACAGGGCCAAGAGACCCAGTACTTC. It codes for CASSLQGQETQYF.

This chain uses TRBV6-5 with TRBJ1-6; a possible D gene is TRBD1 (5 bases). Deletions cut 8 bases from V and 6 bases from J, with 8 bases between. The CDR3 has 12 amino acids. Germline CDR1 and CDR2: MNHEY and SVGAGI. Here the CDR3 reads CASRQSNSPLHF. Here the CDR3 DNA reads TGTGCCAGCCGACAGTCTAATTCACCCCTCCACTTT.

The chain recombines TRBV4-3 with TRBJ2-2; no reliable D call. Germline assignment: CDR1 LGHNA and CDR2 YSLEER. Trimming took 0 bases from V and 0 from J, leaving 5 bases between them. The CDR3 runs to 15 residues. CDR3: CASSQEHTNTGELFF. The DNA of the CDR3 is TGCGCCAGCAGCCAAGAACACACGAACACCGGGGAGCTGTTTTTT.

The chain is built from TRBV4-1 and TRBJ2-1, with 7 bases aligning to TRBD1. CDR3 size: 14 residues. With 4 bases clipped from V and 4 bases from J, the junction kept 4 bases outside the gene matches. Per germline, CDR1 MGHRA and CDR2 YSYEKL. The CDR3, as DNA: TGCGCCAGCAGCCTCGGACAGGTATACAATGAGCAGTTCTTC. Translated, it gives CASSLGQVYNEQFF.

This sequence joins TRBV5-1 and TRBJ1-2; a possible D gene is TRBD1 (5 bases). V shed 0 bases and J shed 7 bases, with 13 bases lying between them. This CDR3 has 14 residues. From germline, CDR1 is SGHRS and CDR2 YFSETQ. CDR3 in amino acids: CASSLAPGGSGYTF. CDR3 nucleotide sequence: TGCGCCAGCAGCTTGGCCCCGGGGGGGAGTGGCTACACCTTC.

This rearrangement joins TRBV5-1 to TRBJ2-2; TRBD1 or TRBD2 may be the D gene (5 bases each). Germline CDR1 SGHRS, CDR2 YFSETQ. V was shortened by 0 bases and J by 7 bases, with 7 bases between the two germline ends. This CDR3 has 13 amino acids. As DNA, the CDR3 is TGCGCCAGCAGCTTGGGAGGGGTCGGGGAGCTGTTTTTT. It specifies CASSLGGVGELFF.

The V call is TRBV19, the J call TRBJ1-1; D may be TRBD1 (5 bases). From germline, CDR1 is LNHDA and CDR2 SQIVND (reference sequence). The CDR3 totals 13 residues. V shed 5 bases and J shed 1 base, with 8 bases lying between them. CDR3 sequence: CASSSQENTEAFF. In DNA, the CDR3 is TGTGCCAGTAGTTCACAGGAGAACACTGAAGCTTTCTTT.

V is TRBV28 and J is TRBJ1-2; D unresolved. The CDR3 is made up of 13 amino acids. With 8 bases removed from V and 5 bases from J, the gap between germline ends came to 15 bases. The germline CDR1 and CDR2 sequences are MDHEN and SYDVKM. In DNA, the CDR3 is TGTGCCAGCCTCAAGGGCCCATCTTATGGCTACACCTTC. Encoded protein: CASLKGPSYGYTF.

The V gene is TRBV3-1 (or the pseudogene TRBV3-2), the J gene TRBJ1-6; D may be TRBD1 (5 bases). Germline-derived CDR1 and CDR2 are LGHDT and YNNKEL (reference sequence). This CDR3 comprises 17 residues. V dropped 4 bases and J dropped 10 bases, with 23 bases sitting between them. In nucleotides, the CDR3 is TGTGCCAGCAGCCCCACCTCCCTCGGGGGACCCCGGTCACCCCTCCACTTT. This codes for CASSPTSLGGPRSPLHF.

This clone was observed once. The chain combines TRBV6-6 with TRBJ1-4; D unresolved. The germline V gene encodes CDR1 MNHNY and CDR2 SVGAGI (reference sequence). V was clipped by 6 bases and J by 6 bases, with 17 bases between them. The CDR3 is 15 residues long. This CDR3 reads CASRTPSARDEKLFF. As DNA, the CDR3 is TGTGCCAGCAGGACCCCATCGGCCCGGGATGAAAAACTGTTTTTT.